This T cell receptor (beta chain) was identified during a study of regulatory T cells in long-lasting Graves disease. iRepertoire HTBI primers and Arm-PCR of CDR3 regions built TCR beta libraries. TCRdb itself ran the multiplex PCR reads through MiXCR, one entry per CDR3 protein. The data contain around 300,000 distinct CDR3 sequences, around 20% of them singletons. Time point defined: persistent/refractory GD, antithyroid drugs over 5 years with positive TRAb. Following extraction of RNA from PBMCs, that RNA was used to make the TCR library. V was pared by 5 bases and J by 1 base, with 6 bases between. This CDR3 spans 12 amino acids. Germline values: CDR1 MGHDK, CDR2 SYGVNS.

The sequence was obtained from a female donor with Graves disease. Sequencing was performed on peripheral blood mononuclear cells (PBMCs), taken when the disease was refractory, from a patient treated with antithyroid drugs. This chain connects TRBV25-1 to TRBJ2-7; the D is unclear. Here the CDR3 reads CASSSASYEQYF. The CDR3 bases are TGTGCCAGCAGTTCTGCTTCCTACGAGCAGTACTTC.